This TCR beta chain was identified in a study of T cell changes during pregnancy in multiple sclerosis. Using immunoSEQ multiplex PCR, the repertoire was profiled, and TCRdb retains in-frame clones only, with some absent. This repertoire shows over 55,000 clones, about nine tenths found once; its top ten account for over 7.5%. Germline V gene data show CDR1 as KGHSH and CDR2 as LQKENI. This CDR3 has 13 residues. V shed 2 bases and J shed 7 bases, with 6 bases lying between them. The sequences come from peripheral blood, collected after pregnancy. The sequence came from a female donor in good health, enrolled as a control in a pregnancy study. The V and J genes are TRBV18 and TRBJ1-6; no reliable D call. Here the CDR3 DNA reads TGTGCCAGCTCACCAGGGAGGAATTCACCCCTCCACTTT. It is translated as CASSPGRNSPLHF.